The present T cell receptor (beta chain) was sequenced within a study of OX40 agonist ivuxolimab in advanced cancers. Measured with immunoSEQ multiplex PCR; TCRdb has only the in-frame clones, and not every one. This table has around 72,000 clones, around 82% appearing once. The sequence derives from an adult with an advanced solid tumor such as melanoma, head and neck, liver or kidney cancer. The sequencing here drew on CD4+ or CD8+ T cells sorted from blood, taken in a trial of the OX40 agonist ivuxolimab.

This CDR3 reads CASRDSYSNQPQHF. The CDR3 nucleotides are TGTGCCAGCAGGGACAGTTATAGCAATCAGCCCCAGCATTTT. The chain joins TRBV2 to TRBJ1-5, with TRBD1 as a possible D gene (6 bases). The CDR3 is made up of 14 amino acids. V was cut by 6 bases and J by 0 bases, with 9 bases left in between. Looked up from germline, CDR1 is SNHLY and CDR2 is FYNNEI.